The T cell receptor beta chain described here comes from a study of CD8 T cells in Susac syndrome. In contrast to the negatively isolated CD8+ and CD4+ T cells, TEMRA cells were FACS-enriched. For this clonotype: Its target is unknown.

Reverse transcription of roughly 0.5 to 1 ug RNA was performed with random hexamers. With immunoSEQ multiplex PCR, TCR beta CDR3 was amplified across 54 Vbeta and 13 Jbeta. TCRdb recomputed calls from the immunoSEQ multiplex PCR reads with MiXCR, one row per CDR3 protein. The sample yields a few hundred thousand distinct CDR3 sequences, approximately 95% seen once. General study findings and limits: In its TCR sequencing and HLA analysis, the study acknowledged that the number of individuals was relatively small.

Germline V gene sequence: CDR1 MDHEN, CDR2 SYDVKM. The V end lost 2 bases, the J end lost 7 bases, and 5 bases lay between the germline ends. The CDR3 consists of 11 residues. Input material: CD4+ T cells from PBMCs. The chain employs TRBV28 and TRBJ2-5, with no clear D. This clonotype was sampled from a human donor with multiple sclerosis. As DNA, the CDR3 is TGTGCCAGCAGTTTAGTGGGGACCCAGTACTTC. It codes for CASSLVGTQYF.